The 25 T cell receptor beta chains reported below all come from one sample, sequenced in a study of blood T cell repertoires in COVID-19. Only in-frame clones appear in the TCRdb table, and some are missing; sequencing was by immunoSEQ multiplex PCR. The sample has some 180,000 clones, about 90% seen once; the top ten hold 0.62%. Sequenced sample: peripheral blood. The receptors derive from a man in his fifties with acute or convalescent COVID-19.

The CDR3 region has the DNA TGTGCCAGCAGCTTAGGACAGGGACTCAATCAGCCCCAGCATTTT. Translation gives CASSLGQGLNQPQHF. The rearrangement joins TRBV7-2 to TRBJ1-5, with 7 bases identical to TRBD1. The V and J ends lost 1 base and 3 bases, in that order; junction bases with no gene match: 3. This CDR3 is built from 15 residues. Looked up from germline, CDR1 is SGHTA and CDR2 is FQGNSA.

The chain uses TRBV5-4 and TRBJ1-3; TRBD1 agrees at 7 bases. Germline-derived CDR1 and CDR2 are SGHNT and YYREEE (reference sequence). Trimming cost V 1 base and J 3 bases; bases outside gene matches: 4. The CDR3 is 15 residues long. CDR3 residues: CASSLPDRVGNTIYF. CDR3 DNA sequence: TGTGCCAGCAGCTTGCCAGACAGGGTTGGAAACACCATATATTTT.

This clone was recorded only once. The V gene is TRBV2, the J gene TRBJ2-7, with TRBD2 matching over 8 bases. The V segment lost 8 bases and the J segment 5 bases; nucleotides outside the gene matches: 5. The CDR3 totals 12 residues. The germline CDR1 and CDR2 sequences are SNHLY and FYNNEI. The CDR3 protein is CASREGIDEQYF. The CDR3 DNA follows: TGTGCCAGCCGGGAGGGCATCGACGAGCAGTACTTC.

The gene calls are TRBV9 and TRBJ2-3; TRBD2 agrees at 13 bases. J gave up 1 base and V 3 bases, and 11 bases lay outside the gene matches. This CDR3 region has 19 residues. Germline V gene data show CDR1 as SGDLS and CDR2 as YYNGEE. The CDR3 sequence is CASSDRLAGGSWGTDTQYF. In DNA, the CDR3 is TGTGCCAGCAGCGATCGACTAGCGGGAGGTTCTTGGGGCACAGATACGCAGTATTTT.

V gene TRBV7-2 combines with J gene TRBJ2-5; D may be TRBD2 (6 bases). The CDR3 is made up of 14 amino acids. Trimming removed 3 bases from V and 3 bases from J, with 11 bases in between. Germline V gene lookup returns CDR1 SGHTA and CDR2 FQGNSA. CDR3 region: CASSFAGWEETQYF. The CDR3 DNA reads TGTGCCAGCAGCTTTGCGGGGTGGGAAGAGACCCAGTACTTC.

The rearrangement uses TRBV5-1 and TRBJ1-1, with 7 bases that match TRBD1. CDR3 size: 14 residues. In germline, CDR1 is SGHRS, CDR2 YFSETQ. The junction had 5 bases not matched to a gene; V was cut back by 5 bases and J by 1 base. The CDR3 sequence is CASSSGQTNTEAFF. The CDR3 nucleotides read TGCGCCAGCAGTTCGGGACAGACGAACACTGAAGCTTTCTTT.

V is TRBV5-1 and J is TRBJ2-6; D gene ambiguous. This CDR3 spans 15 amino acids. Deletions cut 3 bases from V and 0 bases from J, with 7 bases between. CDR1 is SGHRS and CDR2 is YFSETQ in the germline V gene. DNA for the CDR3: TGCGCCAGCAGCTCTCTACCCTCTGGGGCCAACGTCCTGACTTTC. Translation: CASSSLPSGANVLTF.

The chain links TRBV12-3 or TRBV12-4 to TRBJ2-1; 7 bases map to TRBD2. The CDR3 length is 13 residues. With V trimmed by 2 bases and J by 7 bases, 2 bases remained unmatched. CDR3 in amino acids: CASSLRAGNEQFF. The CDR3 DNA is TGTGCCAGCAGTTTAAGAGCGGGGAATGAGCAGTTCTTC.

CDR3 DNA sequence: TGTGCCAGCAGCCAGCGCAGGAGGAATGAAAAACTGTTTTTT. Protein product: CASSQRRRNEKLFF. This sequence joins TRBV3-1 (or the pseudogene TRBV3-2) and TRBJ1-4; D not resolved. Looked up from germline, CDR1 is LGHDT and CDR2 is YNNKEL (reference sequence). V shed 3 bases and J shed 5 bases, with 10 bases lying between them. This CDR3 region has 14 residues.

The chain combines TRBV29-1 with TRBJ2-2, with TRBD2 identical over 10 bases. Germline lookup yields CDR1 SQVTM and CDR2 ANQGSEA. With 1 base clipped from V and 6 bases from J, the junction kept 2 bases outside the gene matches. CDR3 length: 14 amino acids. CDR3 sequence (DNA): TGCAGCGTTGAAGGAAGCGGGAGGGCCGGGGAGCTGTTTTTT. Protein: CSVEGSGRAGELFF.

The chain has TRBV6-5 and TRBJ2-5, with 8 positions matching TRBD2. Per the germline V gene, CDR1 is MNHEY and CDR2 is SVGAGI. Trimming removed 2 bases from V and 5 bases from J; junction bases left unmatched: 4. This CDR3 comprises 14 residues. CDR3 loop: CASSYTGGPETQYF. For the CDR3, the DNA is TGTGCCAGCAGTTACACGGGGGGGCCCGAGACCCAGTACTTC.

CDR3 bases: TGTGCCAGCAGCTCCGGGACTTACTATGGCTACACCTTC. This encodes CASSSGTYYGYTF. This chain joins TRBV12-3 or TRBV12-4 and TRBJ1-2; D might be TRBD1 (5 bases). The CDR3 sequence is 13 residues long. V was clipped by 6 bases and J by 3 bases, with 11 bases between them.

This clone has more than one count but fewer than ten. This rearrangement joins TRBV5-1 to TRBJ2-1, with 14 bases aligning to TRBD2. The CDR3 has 17 residues. Germline CDR1 and CDR2: SGHRS and YFSETQ. The junction had 12 bases not matched to a gene; V was cut back by 4 bases and J by 9 bases. The CDR3 region is CASSPTSGTSGSGEQFF. The CDR3 DNA sequence: TGCGCCAGCAGCCCAACCTCCGGGACTAGCGGGAGTGGTGAGCAGTTCTTC.

CDR3: CASSLGSGGATEAFF. DNA of the CDR3: TGTGCCAGCAGCTTAGGTTCTGGAGGGGCCACTGAAGCTTTCTTT. V and J are TRBV11-1 and TRBJ1-1; possibly TRBD1 for D (5 bases). V lost 1 base to trimming and J lost 4 bases, with 13 bases between them. Germline CDR1 reads SGHAT; CDR2 reads FQDESV (reference sequence). CDR3 length: 15 amino acids.

This rearrangement joins TRBV27 to TRBJ2-1, with 8 bases fitting TRBD2. The CDR3 is 19 residues long. From germline, CDR1 is MNHEY and CDR2 SMNVEV (reference sequence). With 1 base clipped from V and 0 bases from J, the junction kept 11 bases outside the gene matches. CDR3 coding DNA: TGTGCCAGCAGTTTATTCGGGCTAGCGGGCCTGAGCTCCTACAATGAGCAGTTCTTC. The encoded protein is CASSLFGLAGLSSYNEQFF.

The rearrangement joins TRBV2 to TRBJ2-3; the match to TRBD1 covers 10 bases. Germline CDR1 is SNHLY and CDR2 is FYNNEI. Trimming cost V 9 bases and J 2 bases; bases outside gene matches: 5. This CDR3 contains 14 residues. This CDR3 reads CARGTGVVTDTQYF. In DNA form, the CDR3 reads TGTGCCAGAGGGACAGGGGTTGTCACAGATACGCAGTATTTT.

This chain connects TRBV27 to TRBJ1-5; D not certain. Per germline, CDR1 MNHEY and CDR2 SMNVEV (reference sequence). The V end lost 5 bases, the J end lost 0 bases, and 8 bases lay between the germline ends. This CDR3 is 14 amino acids long. In nucleotides, the CDR3 is TGTGCCAGCAGTAGAGCCCTTAGCAATCAGCCCCAGCATTTT. Encoded protein: CASSRALSNQPQHF.

This rearrangement joins TRBV27 to TRBJ2-2; D call uncertain. Germline assignment: CDR1 MNHEY and CDR2 SMNVEV (reference sequence). Trimming stripped 4 bases from V and 2 bases from J, with 5 bases between. The CDR3 covers 13 residues. Here the CDR3 reads CASSSLNTGELFF. As DNA, the CDR3 is TGTGCCAGCAGTTCTTTAAACACCGGGGAGCTGTTTTTT.

The CDR3 coding sequence is TGTGCCAGCAGGGACAGCCTCAACTATGGCTACACCTTC. This translates into CASRDSLNYGYTF. This rearrangement joins TRBV6-5 to TRBJ1-2; the D gene is possibly TRBD1 (6 bases). Germline CDR1 MNHEY, CDR2 SVGAGI. V was clipped by 6 bases and J by 2 bases, with 10 bases between them. CDR3 length: 13 residues.

This sequence joins TRBV28 and TRBJ1-4; 9 bases line up with TRBD1. With 6 bases clipped from V and 8 bases from J, the junction kept 7 bases outside the gene matches. Germline V gene lookup returns CDR1 MDHEN and CDR2 SYDVKM. The length of the CDR3 is 14 residues. CDR3 nucleotide sequence: TGTGCCAGCAGACCACAGGGGGCCGGAGAAAAACTGTTTTTT. Translation gives CASRPQGAGEKLFF.

V and J are TRBV30 and TRBJ2-7; possible D gene TRBD2, 6 bases. V shed 0 bases and J shed 7 bases, with 16 bases lying between them. The CDR3 sequence is 14 residues long. CDR1 is GTSNPN and CDR2 is SVGIG in the germline V gene (reference sequence). CDR3 sequence (DNA): TGTGCCTGGAGTGTACATAGCGGTCTCTGGGAGCAGTACTTC. It is translated as CAWSVHSGLWEQYF.

V gene TRBV14 combines with J gene TRBJ1-4; no definite D call. The length of the CDR3 is 16 residues. V lost 1 base and J 5 bases, leaving 14 bases between the germline ends. Germline-derived CDR1 and CDR2 are SGHDN and FVKESK. The CDR3 DNA follows: TGTGCCAGCAGCCAAGTGAGCTCCCGGGTAAATGAAAAACTGTTTTTT. Encoded protein: CASSQVSSRVNEKLFF.

The CDR3 DNA sequence: TGTGCCAGCGGCACAGGTTACGAGCAGTACTTC. Translated: CASGTGYEQYF. The rearrangement uses TRBV21-1 and TRBJ2-7; the table gives TRBD1 as D, unverified against the DNA. TRBV21-1 is deemed a pseudogene. This CDR3 comprises 11 residues.

Here the CDR3 reads CSVPASGQLNTEAFF. The CDR3 DNA is TGCAGCGTCCCAGCCTCGGGACAGCTGAACACTGAAGCTTTCTTT. This rearrangement joins TRBV29-1 to TRBJ1-1; 7 bases align to TRBD1. V dropped 6 bases and J dropped 0; count of bases not matched to a gene: 10. The CDR3 has 15 residues. From germline, CDR1 is SQVTM and CDR2 ANQGSEA.

This clone appeared once. This rearrangement joins TRBV10-3 to TRBJ2-3; 8 bases line up with TRBD2. Trimming cost V 1 base and J 8 bases; bases outside gene matches: 8. The CDR3 totals 15 residues. Germline CDR1 and CDR2: ENHRY and SYGVKD. The CDR3: CAISEFLAGTGTQYF. Here the CDR3 DNA reads TGTGCCATCAGTGAGTTTTTAGCGGGAACGGGTACGCAGTATTTT.